The 30 T cell receptor beta chains given below trace back to one sample, sequenced in a study of OX40 agonist ivuxolimab in advanced cancers. The protocol used for the library was the immunoSEQ multiplex PCR assay. TCRdb limited this immuneACCESS table to in-frame rearrangements with V and J called. A share of clones is missing; checked studies link under half to unresolved V genes, and the rest is unexplained. Present in this sample are tens of thousands of clones, 80% of which were seen just once. The ten top clones hold approximately 4.4% of the sample. The sequences come from CD4+ or CD8+ T cells sorted from blood, collected in a trial of the OX40 agonist ivuxolimab. All receptors come from an adult with an advanced solid tumor such as melanoma, head and neck, liver or kidney cancer.

The chain combines TRBV11-2 with TRBJ2-1, with 8 bases fitting TRBD2. V lost 5 bases to trimming and J lost 3 bases; unmatched junction nucleotides: 6. CDR1 SGHAT and CDR2 FQNNGV come from the germline V gene. The CDR3 runs to 15 residues. Here the CDR3 reads CASSPGGGNYNEQFF. CDR3 bases: TGTGCCAGCAGCCCCGGGGGGGGAAACTACAATGAGCAGTTCTTC.

J is TRBJ2-5 and V is TRBV19; 10 bases map to TRBD2. Germline CDR1 and CDR2: LNHDA and SQIVND (reference sequence). The CDR3 has 18 amino acids. After removal of 4 bases from V and 2 bases from J, the junction contained 13 bases not matched to a gene. In DNA, the CDR3 is TGTGCCAGTAGTAGTGGGGACCCGGGACTAGCGAGACAAGAGACCCAGTACTTC. Its protein is CASSSGDPGLARQETQYF.

This sequence joins TRBV6-5 and TRBJ1-2; maybe TRBD1 (5 bases). The germline CDR1 and CDR2 sequences are MNHEY and SVGAGI. This CDR3 region has 13 residues. V lost 4 bases and J 7 bases, leaving 13 bases between the germline ends. As DNA, the CDR3 is TGTGCCAGCAGTTTAAAGTCGGGACGTGGCTACACCTTC. Amino acid sequence: CASSLKSGRGYTF.

This clone was picked up a small number of times. The V and J genes are TRBV27 and TRBJ1-1; no clear D. The ends were cut back, 6 bases at V and 0 bases at J, with 8 bases in the middle. Germline V gene data show CDR1 as MNHEY and CDR2 as SMNVEV (reference sequence). This CDR3 contains 13 residues. CDR3 loop: CASRLLMNTEAFF. The CDR3 DNA follows: TGTGCCAGCAGACTCCTCATGAACACTGAAGCTTTCTTT.

The genes are TRBV2 and TRBJ1-4, with a weak D call TRBD1 (5 bases). The length of the CDR3 is 15 residues. V gave up 5 bases and J gave up 3 bases, with 13 bases separating them. Per germline, CDR1 SNHLY and CDR2 FYNNEI. The CDR3 here is CASSTTGLANEKLFF. In DNA form, the CDR3 reads TGTGCCAGCAGTACTACAGGTCTAGCTAATGAAAAACTGTTTTTT.

The chain carries TRBV19 and TRBJ1-5, with D perhaps TRBD1 (5 bases). The CDR3 length is 15 residues. V lost 1 base to trimming and J lost 4 bases, with 11 bases between them. Germline CDR1 and CDR2: LNHDA and SQIVND (reference sequence). CDR3 coding DNA: TGTGCCAGTAGTATAGTCAGGGTCGGGAATCAGCCCCAGCATTTT. This sequence encodes CASSIVRVGNQPQHF.

This chain joins TRBV7-2 and TRBJ2-2, with D unclear. V was trimmed by 5 bases and J by 0 bases, leaving 10 bases between them. The CDR3 is 15 amino acids. Germline CDR1 SGHTA, CDR2 FQGNSA. The DNA for the CDR3 is TGTGCCAGCAGCCCGCGCCGCGCGAACACCGGGGAGCTGTTTTTT. Encoded protein: CASSPRRANTGELFF.

This chain joins TRBV18 and TRBJ2-6; D might be TRBD2 (6 bases). Germline V CDR1 and CDR2: KGHSH, LQKENI. This CDR3 is 17 amino acids long. V was pared by 3 bases and J by 0 bases, with 12 bases between. CDR3 sequence (DNA): TGTGCCAGCTCACCGGGGGGTCCGAACTCTGGGGCCAACGTCCTGACTTTC. It yields the protein CASSPGGPNSGANVLTF.

This clone was counted between two and nine times. This chain links TRBV7-2 with TRBJ1-2, with TRBD1 matching 10 bases. Per the germline V gene, CDR1 is SGHTA and CDR2 is FQGNSA. Trimming took 3 bases from V and 8 from J; bases not matched to a gene: 9. This CDR3 is 15 amino acids long. The CDR3 region has the DNA TGTGCCAGCAGCTTCCGGGACAGGGGCCACGGGGGCTACACCTTC. This sequence encodes CASSFRDRGHGGYTF.

This chain connects TRBV19 to TRBJ1-5; the match to TRBD1 covers 9 bases. The CDR3 extends over 14 amino acids. Per germline, CDR1 LNHDA and CDR2 SQIVND (reference sequence). The trim removed 5 bases at V and 7 bases at J, leaving 6 bases unmatched. CDR3 sequence reads: CASSSTGGGQPQHF. CDR3 DNA: TGTGCCAGTAGTTCAACAGGGGGCGGCCAGCCCCAGCATTTT. Looking up the rest from reference TRBV19 and TRBJ1-5 gives the full variable domain: DGGITQSPKYLFRKEGQNVTLSCEQNLNHDAMYWYRQDPGQGLRLIYYSQIVNDFQKGDIAEGYSVSREKKESFPLTVTSAQKNPTAFYLCASSSTGGGQPQHFGDGTRLSIL.

In its sample, this clone was seen once. The V call is TRBV5-6, the J call TRBJ2-5; D possibly corresponds to TRBD2 (6 bases). Germline CDR1 SGHDT, CDR2 YYEEEE. The ends were cut back, 4 bases at V and 5 bases at J, with 18 bases in the middle. The CDR3 spans 15 residues. CDR3 sequence: CASSGTSSIAETQYF. For the CDR3, the DNA is TGTGCCAGCAGCGGCACTAGCTCGATCGCGGAGACCCAGTACTTC. Together with reference TRBV5-6 and TRBJ2-5, the CDR3 gives the full variable domain: DAGVTQSPTHLIKTRGQQVTLRCSPKSGHDTVSWYQQALGQGPQFIFQYYEEEERQRGNFPDRFSGHQFPNYSSELNVNALLLGDSALYLCASSGTSSIAETQYFGPGTRLLVL.

The J gene is TRBJ2-2, the V gene TRBV5-4; D remains ambiguous. CDR1 is SGHNT, CDR2 YYREEE, per germline (reference sequence). Trimming took 0 bases from V and 0 from J, leaving 3 bases between them. CDR3 size: 14 residues. CDR3 residues: CASSLDPNTGELFF. CDR3 DNA: TGTGCCAGCAGCTTGGACCCGAACACCGGGGAGCTGTTTTTT.

V and J are TRBV4-1 and TRBJ1-1; D not certain. Trimming took 0 bases from V and 12 from J, leaving 5 bases between them. The CDR3 contains 10 residues. The germline gives CDR1 MGHRA, CDR2 YSYEKL. The CDR3 spells CASSQEWTFF. Here the CDR3 DNA reads TGCGCCAGCAGCCAAGAGTGGACTTTCTTT.

The gene calls are TRBV19 and TRBJ2-7; D is unresolved. The V and J ends lost 7 bases and 2 bases respectively, with 15 bases between them. Per germline, CDR1 LNHDA and CDR2 SQIVND (reference sequence). The CDR3 contains 14 residues. The chain's CDR3 is CASTIGPGPYEQYF. In nucleotides, the CDR3 is TGTGCCAGTACTATCGGGCCAGGACCCTACGAGCAGTACTTC.

The chain is built from TRBV29-1 and TRBJ1-1, with D tentatively TRBD1 (5 bases). The CDR3 is 12 amino acids. Per germline, CDR1 SQVTM and CDR2 ANQGSEA. V shed 6 bases and J shed 10 bases, with 18 bases lying between them. CDR3: CSVFRGNSGAFF. Written as DNA, the CDR3 is TGCAGCGTCTTCCGGGGGAATTCAGGAGCTTTCTTT. The full variable domain, rest sourced from reference TRBV29-1 and TRBJ1-1, is SAVISQKPSRDICQRGTSLTIQCQVDSQVTMMFWYRQQPGQSLTLIATANQGSEATYESGFVIDKFPISRPNLTFSTLTVSNMSPEDSSIYLCSVFRGNSGAFFGQGTRLTVV.

This chain joins TRBV10-2 and TRBJ2-7, with D uncertain. The CDR3 sequence is 13 residues long. Trimming took 2 bases from V and 9 from J, leaving 14 bases between them. The V gene's germline CDR1 is WSHSY and CDR2 SAAADI. DNA of the CDR3: TGCGCCAGCAGTGAGGGCGACCGATTTCCGCAGTACTTC. It codes for CASSEGDRFPQYF.

The V call is TRBV6-6, the J call TRBJ2-2, with 9 bases lining up with TRBD1. CDR3 length: 14 residues. V shed 6 bases and J 7 bases; nucleotides not matched to a gene: 6. Germline V gene data show CDR1 as MNHNY and CDR2 as SVGAGI (reference sequence). The DNA of the CDR3 is TGTGCCAGCAGGGAGTACAGGGGGCACGGGGAGCTGTTTTTT. The encoded protein is CASREYRGHGELFF.

V gene TRBV27 combines with J gene TRBJ2-1, with D uncertain. The CDR3 is 12 residues long. Trimming left V 5 bases short and J 4 bases short, with 6 bases between. The V gene's germline CDR1 is MNHEY and CDR2 SMNVEV (reference sequence). In DNA, the CDR3 is TGTGCCAGCAGTGCCCGATACAATGAGCAGTTCTTC. This gives the protein CASSARYNEQFF.

The count of this clone is one. V usage is TRBV7-8 and J usage is TRBJ1-5; 7 nucleotides match TRBD1. CDR3 size: 13 residues. The J segment lost 7 bases and the V segment lost 7 bases, leaving 7 bases of the junction unmatched. The germline V gene encodes CDR1 SGHVS and CDR2 FQNEAQ. The CDR3 coding sequence is TGTGCCAGCACCCAGGGGGGGCAACAGCCCCAGCATTTT. Translation: CASTQGGQQPQHF. Looking up the rest from reference TRBV7-8 and TRBJ1-5 gives the full variable domain: GAGVSQSPRYKVAKRGQDVALRCDPISGHVSLFWYQQALGQGPEFLTYFQNEAQLDKSGLPSDRFFAERPEGSVSTLKIQRTQQEDSAVYLCASTQGGQQPQHFGDGTRLSIL.

This chain connects TRBV30 to TRBJ1-4; 7 bases fit TRBD1. The CDR3 spans 14 residues. The V gene end was trimmed by 3 bases and the J gene end by 8 bases; junction bases not matched to a gene: 9. Germline V gene sequence: CDR1 GTSNPN, CDR2 SVGIG (reference sequence). The DNA of the CDR3 is TGTGCCTGGAGCGCCGGGACAGCTGGAGAAAAACTGTTTTTT. Encoded protein: CAWSAGTAGEKLFF.

V usage is TRBV12-5 and J usage is TRBJ2-2, with D uncertain. Germline V lookup: CDR1 LGHNT, CDR2 FRNRAP. The CDR3 has 11 amino acids. The germline V and J ends were trimmed by 4 bases and 7 bases, with 4 bases remaining between them. CDR3 nucleotides: TGTGCTAGTGGTTGGGACGGGGAGCTGTTTTTT. Amino acid sequence: CASGWDGELFF.

The V call is TRBV6-5, the J call TRBJ2-7; TRBD1 matches at 10 bases. CDR3 length: 15 amino acids. Germline V CDR1 and CDR2: MNHEY, SVGAGI. With 6 bases clipped from V and 5 bases from J, the junction kept 10 bases outside the gene matches. The CDR3 nucleotides are TGTGCCAGCAGCACAGCCGGGACAGGGGCCCACGAGCAGTACTTC. This gives the protein CASSTAGTGAHEQYF.

This clone was counted between two and nine times. This chain uses TRBV30 with TRBJ1-6; 8 bases are shared with TRBD1. The length of the CDR3 is 14 residues. Germline loops: CDR1 GTSNPN, CDR2 SVGIG (reference sequence). Unmatched junction bases numbered 4, after V lost 2 bases and J lost 7 bases. The CDR3 DNA reads as TGTGCCTGGAGTAAGGGACAGGACAATTCACCCCTCCACTTT. It translates to CAWSKGQDNSPLHF.

The V call is TRBV11-3, the J call TRBJ2-2; D possibly matches TRBD1 or TRBD2 (5 bases each). V lost 5 bases and J lost 6, with 16 bases in between. The CDR3 totals 15 residues. CDR1 is SGHNT, CDR2 YENEEA, per germline. The CDR3: CASSLRARASGELFF. In DNA, the CDR3 is TGTGCCAGCAGCCTGCGGGCCAGGGCGTCCGGGGAGCTGTTTTTT.

V and J are TRBV27 and TRBJ1-4; 8 positions agree with TRBD1. Germline CDR1 is MNHEY and CDR2 is SMNVEV (reference sequence). The length of the CDR3 is 16 residues. Trimming removed 6 bases from V and 4 bases from J; junction bases left unmatched: 10. In DNA, the CDR3 is TGTGCCAGCAGCTTGACAGGGGAGCCTCTTAATGAAAAACTGTTTTTT. This codes for CASSLTGEPLNEKLFF.

This clone has just a few counts. This chain uses TRBV28 with TRBJ2-3; no definite D call. The CDR3 runs to 12 residues. Germline CDR1 reads MDHEN; CDR2 reads SYDVKM. V lost 6 bases, J lost 8 bases, and 12 bases lay in between. In DNA, the CDR3 is TGTGCCAGCAGCCTTCTTCGCGGTACGCAGTATTTT. Encoded protein: CASSLLRGTQYF.

J is TRBJ1-4 and V is TRBV7-2; a weak D match, TRBD1 (5 bases). Trimming took off 5 bases at V and 7 bases at J, with 17 bases between the two ends. Germline V gene lookup returns CDR1 SGHTA and CDR2 FQGNSA. CDR3 length: 15 residues. The DNA for the CDR3 is TGTGCCAGCAGCAGGGACGCGGGGGAGACTGAAAAACTGTTTTTT. It translates to CASSRDAGETEKLFF.

The chain carries TRBV19 and TRBJ2-5; D unclear. CDR1 LNHDA and CDR2 SQIVND come from the germline V gene (reference sequence). V gave up 5 bases and J gave up 2 bases, with 18 bases separating them. The CDR3 has 16 amino acids. CDR3 sequence: CASSPGRWRRQETQYF. As DNA, the CDR3 is TGTGCCAGTAGTCCCGGAAGGTGGCGGCGACAAGAGACCCAGTACTTC.

The V gene is TRBV5-6, the J gene TRBJ1-6; D uncertain. Germline lookup yields CDR1 SGHDT and CDR2 YYEEEE. This CDR3 has 14 amino acids. The V and J ends lost 0 bases and 3 bases respectively, with 4 bases between them. The CDR3, as DNA: TGTGCCAGCAGCTTGGCTCACTATAATTCACCCCTCCACTTT. Encoded protein: CASSLAHYNSPLHF. The full variable domain, completed using reference TRBV5-6 and TRBJ1-6, is DAGVTQSPTHLIKTRGQQVTLRCSPKSGHDTVSWYQQALGQGPQFIFQYYEEEERQRGNFPDRFSGHQFPNYSSELNVNALLLGDSALYLCASSLAHYNSPLHFGNGTRLTVT.

This clone showed up just once. The chain recombines TRBV27 with TRBJ2-1; tentatively, D is TRBD1 (6 bases). CDR3 size: 16 residues. V was cut by 4 bases and J by 4 bases, with 17 bases left in between. Germline V gene data show CDR1 as MNHEY and CDR2 as SMNVEV (reference sequence). CDR3 coding DNA: TGTGCCAGCAGTTGGGGGCGGCCTTTGGGATACAATGAGCAGTTCTTC. This sequence encodes CASSWGRPLGYNEQFF.